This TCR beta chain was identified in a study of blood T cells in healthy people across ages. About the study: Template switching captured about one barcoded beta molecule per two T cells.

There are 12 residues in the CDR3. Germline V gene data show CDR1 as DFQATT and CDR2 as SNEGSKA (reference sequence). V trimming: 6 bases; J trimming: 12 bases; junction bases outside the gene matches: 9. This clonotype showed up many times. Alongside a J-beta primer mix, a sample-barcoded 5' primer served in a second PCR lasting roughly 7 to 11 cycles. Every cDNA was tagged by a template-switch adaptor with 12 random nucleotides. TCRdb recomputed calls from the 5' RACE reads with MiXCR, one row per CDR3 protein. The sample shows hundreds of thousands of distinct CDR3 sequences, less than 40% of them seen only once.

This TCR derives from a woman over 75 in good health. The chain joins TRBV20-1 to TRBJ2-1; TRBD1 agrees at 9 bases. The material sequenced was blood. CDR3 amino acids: CSAPPAGQGQFF. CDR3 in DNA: TGCAGTGCGCCACCTGCGGGACAGGGGCAGTTCTTC.